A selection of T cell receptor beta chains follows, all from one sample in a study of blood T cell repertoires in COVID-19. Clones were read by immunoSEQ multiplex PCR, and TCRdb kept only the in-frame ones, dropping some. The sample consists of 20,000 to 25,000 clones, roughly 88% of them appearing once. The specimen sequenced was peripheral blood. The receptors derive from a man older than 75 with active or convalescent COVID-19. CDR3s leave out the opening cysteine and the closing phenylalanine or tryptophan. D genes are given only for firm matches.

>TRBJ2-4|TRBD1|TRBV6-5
ASCLSGGGNIQY
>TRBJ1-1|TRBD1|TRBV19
ASRSYPGQGRDTEAF
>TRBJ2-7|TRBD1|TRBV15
ATSFRQGANEQY
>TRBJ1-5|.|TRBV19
ASSGGGGFNQPQH
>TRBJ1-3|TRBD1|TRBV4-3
ASSATFGDRGSGNTIY
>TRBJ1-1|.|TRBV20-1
SASRPSLAEAF
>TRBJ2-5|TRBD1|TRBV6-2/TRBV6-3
ASSRDREETQY
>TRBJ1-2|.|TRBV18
ASSPFLQGFDGYT
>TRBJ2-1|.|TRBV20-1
SARRDNEQF
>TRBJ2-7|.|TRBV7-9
ASSLAREQY
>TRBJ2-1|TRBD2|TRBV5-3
ARSLYPRRGIDEQF
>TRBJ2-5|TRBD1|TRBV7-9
ASSSHRGLKTETQY
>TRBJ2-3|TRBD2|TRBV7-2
ASSFLPGGGRSDTQY
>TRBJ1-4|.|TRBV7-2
ASNSATNEKLF
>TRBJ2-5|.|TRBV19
ASSIHSLGLRLETQY
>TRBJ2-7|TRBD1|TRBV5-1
ASRVRGGTGVEQY
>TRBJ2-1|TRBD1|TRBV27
ASKGTGGVNEQF
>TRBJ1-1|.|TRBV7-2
ASSWASGEGTEAF
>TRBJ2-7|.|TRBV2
ASRSTGTYEQY
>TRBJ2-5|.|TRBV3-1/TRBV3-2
ASSQDPSRGKTQY
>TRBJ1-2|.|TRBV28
ASTMGLTNGYT
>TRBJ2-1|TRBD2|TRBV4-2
ASSQEAGGVNEQF
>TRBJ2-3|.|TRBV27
ASRAFDTQY
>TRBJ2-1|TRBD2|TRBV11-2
ASSLVDSGSNEQF
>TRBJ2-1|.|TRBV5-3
ARSLVRSGNEQF
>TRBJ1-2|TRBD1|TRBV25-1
ASSAGTGAGYT
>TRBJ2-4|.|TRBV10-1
ASSDGTQNIQY
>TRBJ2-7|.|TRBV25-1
ASSAGYEQY
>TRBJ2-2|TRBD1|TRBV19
ASSERQGIHGELF
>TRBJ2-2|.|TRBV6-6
ASGGNPNTGELF
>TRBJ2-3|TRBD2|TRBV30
AWGPTSRPTDTQY
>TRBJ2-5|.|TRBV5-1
ASSLVGAGPEFETQY
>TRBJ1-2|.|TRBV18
ASSPQGGGVSGYT
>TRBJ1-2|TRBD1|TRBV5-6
ASSLADRGGYT
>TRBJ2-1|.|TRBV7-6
ASSLVRESNEQF
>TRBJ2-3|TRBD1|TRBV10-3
AISEYRGTGTDTQY
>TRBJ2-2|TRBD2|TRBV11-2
ASSLVVTSATGELF
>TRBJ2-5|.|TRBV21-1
ASDRGVKEGFYETQY
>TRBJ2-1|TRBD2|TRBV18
ASSPSGLAGGYNEQF
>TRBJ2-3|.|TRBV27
ASTGRDTDTQY
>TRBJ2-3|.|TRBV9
ASSVGGGAGTDTQY